This T cell receptor (beta chain) was captured by sequencing in a study of response to subunit inactivated influenza vaccine. MiXCR, applied by TCRdb to the RT-PCR reads, yields one record per CDR3 protein. The table shows around 850,000 distinct CDR3 sequences, with roughly 20% occurring only once. This specimen consisted of PBMCs from blood, obtained more than 4 days after vaccination. This receptor was obtained from a man aged 45-65 years who received an inactivated influenza vaccine.

CDR3 nucleotide sequence: TGTGCCAGCACTGCGTGGGGCTCTGGGGCCAACGTCCTGACTTTC. Translating gives CASTAWGSGANVLTF. The V and J genes are TRBV2 and TRBJ2-6; unclear D gene. Per the germline V gene, CDR1 is SNHLY and CDR2 is FYNNEI. Trimming stripped 7 bases from V and 0 bases from J, with 10 bases between. The CDR3 runs to 15 residues.